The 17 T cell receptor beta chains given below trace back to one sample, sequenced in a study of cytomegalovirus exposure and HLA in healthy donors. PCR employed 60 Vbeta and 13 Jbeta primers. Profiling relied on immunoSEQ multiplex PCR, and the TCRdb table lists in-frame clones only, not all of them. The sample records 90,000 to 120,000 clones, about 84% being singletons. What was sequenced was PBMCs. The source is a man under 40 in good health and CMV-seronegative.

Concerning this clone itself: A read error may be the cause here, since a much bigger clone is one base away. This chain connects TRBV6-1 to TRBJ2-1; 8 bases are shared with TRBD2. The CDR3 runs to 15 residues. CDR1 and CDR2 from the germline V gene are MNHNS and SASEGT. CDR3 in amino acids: CAGSPTSGAANEQFF. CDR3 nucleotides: TGTGCCGGCAGCCCTACTAGCGGAGCAGCCAATGAGCAGTTCTTC.

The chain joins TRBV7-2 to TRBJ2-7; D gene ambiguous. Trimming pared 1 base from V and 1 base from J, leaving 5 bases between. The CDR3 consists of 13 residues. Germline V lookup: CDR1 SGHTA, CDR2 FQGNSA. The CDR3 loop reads CASSLERSYEQYF. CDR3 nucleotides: TGTGCCAGCAGCTTAGAACGGTCCTACGAGCAGTACTTC.

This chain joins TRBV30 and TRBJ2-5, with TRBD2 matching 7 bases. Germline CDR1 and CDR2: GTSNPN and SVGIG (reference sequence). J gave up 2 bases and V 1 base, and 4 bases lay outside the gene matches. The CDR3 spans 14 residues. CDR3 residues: CAWSAGGGQETQYF. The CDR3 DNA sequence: TGTGCCTGGAGTGCTGGGGGGGGGCAAGAGACCCAGTACTTC.

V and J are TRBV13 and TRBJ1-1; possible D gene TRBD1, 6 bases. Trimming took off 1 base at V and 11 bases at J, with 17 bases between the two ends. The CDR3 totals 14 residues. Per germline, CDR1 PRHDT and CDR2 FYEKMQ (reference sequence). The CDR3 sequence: CASSLVSLGAHAFF. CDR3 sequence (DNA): TGTGCCAGCAGCTTAGTCTCATTGGGGGCGCATGCTTTCTTT.

The CDR3 DNA sequence: TGTGCCAGCAGCCAATGGACAGGGGGAGAAAAACTGTTTTTT. It is translated as CASSQWTGGEKLFF. J is TRBJ1-4 and V is TRBV7-9; 10 bases map to TRBD1. This CDR3 is 14 amino acids long. The ends lost 5 bases at V and 8 bases at J; junction bases unmatched: 5. In germline, CDR1 is SEHNR, CDR2 FQNEAQ (reference sequence).

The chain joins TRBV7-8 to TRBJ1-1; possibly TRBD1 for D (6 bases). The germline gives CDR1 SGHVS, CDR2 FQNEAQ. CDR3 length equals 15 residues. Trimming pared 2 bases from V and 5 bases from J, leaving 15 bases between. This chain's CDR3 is CASSLPAGALTEAFF. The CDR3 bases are TGTGCCAGCAGCTTACCCGCGGGGGCTTTGACTGAAGCTTTCTTT. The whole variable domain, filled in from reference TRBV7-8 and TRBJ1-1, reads GAGVSQSPRYKVAKRGQDVALRCDPISGHVSLFWYQQALGQGPEFLTYFQNEAQLDKSGLPSDRFFAERPEGSVSTLKIQRTQQEDSAVYLCASSLPAGALTEAFFGQGTRLTVV.

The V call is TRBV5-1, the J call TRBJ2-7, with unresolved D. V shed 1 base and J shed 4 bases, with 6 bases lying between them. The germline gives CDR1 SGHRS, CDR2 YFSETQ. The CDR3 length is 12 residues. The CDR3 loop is CASSLTRYEQYF. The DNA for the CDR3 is TGCGCCAGCAGCTTGACCAGATACGAGCAGTACTTC. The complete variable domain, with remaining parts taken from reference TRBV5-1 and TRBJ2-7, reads KAGVTQTPRYLIKTRGQQVTLSCSPISGHRSVSWYQQTPGQGLQFLFEYFSETQRNKGNFPGRFSGRQFSNSRSEMNVSTLELGDSALYLCASSLTRYEQYFGPGTRLTVT.

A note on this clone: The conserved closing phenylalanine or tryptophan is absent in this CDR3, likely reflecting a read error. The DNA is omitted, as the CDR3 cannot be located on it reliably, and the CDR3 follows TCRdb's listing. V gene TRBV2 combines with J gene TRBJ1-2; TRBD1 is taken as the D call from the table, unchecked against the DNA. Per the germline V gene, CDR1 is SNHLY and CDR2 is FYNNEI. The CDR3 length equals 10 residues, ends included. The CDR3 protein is CASYLHLVIV.

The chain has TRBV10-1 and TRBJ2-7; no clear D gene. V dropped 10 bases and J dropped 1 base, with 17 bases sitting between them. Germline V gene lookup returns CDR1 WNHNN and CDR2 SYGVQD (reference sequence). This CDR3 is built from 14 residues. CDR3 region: CATAELPGSYEQYF. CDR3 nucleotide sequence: TGCGCCACAGCCGAATTACCAGGATCCTACGAGCAGTACTTC.

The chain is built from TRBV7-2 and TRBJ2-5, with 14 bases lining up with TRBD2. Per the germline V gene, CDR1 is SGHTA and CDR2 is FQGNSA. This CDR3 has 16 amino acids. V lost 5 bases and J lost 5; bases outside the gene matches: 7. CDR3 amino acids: CASSPRTSGGFETQYF. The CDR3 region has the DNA TGTGCCAGCAGCCCTCGGACTAGCGGGGGGTTTGAGACCCAGTACTTC.

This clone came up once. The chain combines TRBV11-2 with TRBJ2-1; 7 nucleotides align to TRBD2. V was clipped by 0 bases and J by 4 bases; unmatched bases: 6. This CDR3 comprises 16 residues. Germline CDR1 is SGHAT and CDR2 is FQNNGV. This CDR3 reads CASSLDPLAPYNEQFF. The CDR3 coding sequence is TGTGCCAGCAGCTTAGATCCACTAGCGCCGTACAATGAGCAGTTCTTC.

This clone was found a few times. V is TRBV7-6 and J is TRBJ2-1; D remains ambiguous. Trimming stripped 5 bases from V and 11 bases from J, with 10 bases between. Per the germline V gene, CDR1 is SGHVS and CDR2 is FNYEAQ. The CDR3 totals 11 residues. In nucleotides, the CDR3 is TGTGCCAGCAGCCTGCAGGTGAAGCAGTTCTTC. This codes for CASSLQVKQFF.

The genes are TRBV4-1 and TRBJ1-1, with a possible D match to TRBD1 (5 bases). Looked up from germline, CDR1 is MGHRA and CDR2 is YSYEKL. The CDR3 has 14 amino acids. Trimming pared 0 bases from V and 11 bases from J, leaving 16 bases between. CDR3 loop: CASSQDGRFGGAFF. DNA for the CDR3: TGCGCCAGCAGCCAAGATGGCAGGTTCGGGGGGGCTTTCTTT.

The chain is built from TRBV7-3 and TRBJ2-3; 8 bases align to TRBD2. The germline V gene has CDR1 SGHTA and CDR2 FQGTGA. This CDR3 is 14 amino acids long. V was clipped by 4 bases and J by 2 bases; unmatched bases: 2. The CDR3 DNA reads TGTGCCAGCAGCTCGGGGGGGTACACAGATACGCAGTATTTT. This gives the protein CASSSGGYTDTQYF.

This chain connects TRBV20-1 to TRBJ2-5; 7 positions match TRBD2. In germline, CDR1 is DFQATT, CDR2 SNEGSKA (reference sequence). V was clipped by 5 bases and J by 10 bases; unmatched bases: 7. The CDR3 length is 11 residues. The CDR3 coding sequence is TGCAGTGCTCCCCTTGGGGGGGACCAGTACTTC. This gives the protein CSAPLGGDQYF.

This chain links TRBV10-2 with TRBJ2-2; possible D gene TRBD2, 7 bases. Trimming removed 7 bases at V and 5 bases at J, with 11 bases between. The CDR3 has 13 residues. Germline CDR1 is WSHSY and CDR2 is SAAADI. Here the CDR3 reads CASKGGRTGELFF. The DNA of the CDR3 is TGCGCCAGCAAGGGGGGGAGGACCGGGGAGCTGTTTTTT.

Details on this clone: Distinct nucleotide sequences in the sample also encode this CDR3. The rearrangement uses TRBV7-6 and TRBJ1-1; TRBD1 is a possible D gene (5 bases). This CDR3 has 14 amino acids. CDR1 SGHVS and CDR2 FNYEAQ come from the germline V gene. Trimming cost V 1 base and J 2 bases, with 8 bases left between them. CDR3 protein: CASSLGQGNTEAFF. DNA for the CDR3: TGTGCCAGCAGCTTAGGCCAGGGAAACACTGAAGCTTTCTTT.